These 3 T cell receptor beta chains were sequenced from one sample in a study of blood T cell repertoires in COVID-19. Libraries were prepared by immunoSEQ multiplex PCR; TCRdb keeps only in-frame clonotypes and omits some of them. The top ten clones hold 3.5% to 4.5% of a sample with around 320,000 clones, nearly 90% of them seen once. Sequencing input: PBMCs or T cells enriched from blood (not recorded which). The receptors were gathered from a woman aged 18-29 years with acute COVID-19.

CDR3 residues: CASSLEPGTGDGYTF. In DNA form, the CDR3 reads TGTGCCAGCAGCTTAGAGCCCGGGACAGGGGATGGCTACACCTTC. The J gene is TRBJ1-2, the V gene TRBV11-2, with 10 bases matching TRBD1. CDR1 is SGHAT, CDR2 FQNNGV, per germline. Trimming removed 0 bases from V and 6 bases from J; junction bases left unmatched: 4. CDR3 length equals 15 residues.

The sample holds one count of this clone. The V and J genes are TRBV28 and TRBJ2-1; 8 bases align to TRBD2. CDR1 is MDHEN and CDR2 is SYDVKM in the germline V gene. The CDR3 covers 15 residues. V lost 5 bases to trimming and J lost 7 bases; unmatched junction nucleotides: 10. The CDR3 coding sequence is TGTGCCAGCAGTACGGGCAATAGCGGGATAAATGAGCAGTTCTTC. Its protein is CASSTGNSGINEQFF.

This chain links TRBV18 with TRBJ1-1; the D is unclear. CDR1 is KGHSH, CDR2 LQKENI, per germline. V dropped 0 bases and J dropped 7 bases, with 9 bases sitting between them. The CDR3 totals 13 residues. The CDR3 DNA reads TGTGCCAGCTCACCACCGGCGGAGAGTGAAGCTTTCTTT. Translation gives CASSPPAESEAFF.